This T cell receptor (beta chain) is from a study of cytomegalovirus exposure and HLA in healthy donors. V was shortened by 2 bases and J by 4 bases, with 12 bases between the two germline ends. CDR1 SGHTA and CDR2 FQGNSA come from the germline V gene. The CDR3 contains 15 residues. The PCR employed 60 Vbeta primers together with 13 Jbeta primers. TCRdb keeps only in-frame clones here, not all; method: immunoSEQ multiplex PCR. This repertoire shows around 130,000 clones, roughly 79% found once; its top ten account for roughly 2.2%. Sequenced: PBMCs. The source is a woman between 40 and 55 years old in good health and CMV-seronegative. The genes are TRBV7-2 and TRBJ2-1; possibly TRBD2 for D (6 bases). CDR3 nucleotides: TGTGCCAGCAGCTTAAGGCCTAGCGAATACAATGAGCAGTTCTTC. This encodes CASSLRPSEYNEQFF.